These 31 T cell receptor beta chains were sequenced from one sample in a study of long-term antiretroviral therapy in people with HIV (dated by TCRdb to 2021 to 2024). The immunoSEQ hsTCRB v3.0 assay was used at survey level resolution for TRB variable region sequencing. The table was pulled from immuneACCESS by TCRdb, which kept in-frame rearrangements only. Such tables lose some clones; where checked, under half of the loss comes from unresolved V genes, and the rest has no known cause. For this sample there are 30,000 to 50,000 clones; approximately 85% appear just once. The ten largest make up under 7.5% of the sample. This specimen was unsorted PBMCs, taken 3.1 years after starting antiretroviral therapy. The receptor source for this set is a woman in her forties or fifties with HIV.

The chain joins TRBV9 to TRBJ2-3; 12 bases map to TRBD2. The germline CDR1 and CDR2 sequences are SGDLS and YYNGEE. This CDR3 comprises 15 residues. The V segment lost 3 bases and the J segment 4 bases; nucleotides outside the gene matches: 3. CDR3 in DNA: TGTGCCAGCAGCGAGACTAGCGGGAGCCCAGATACGCAGTATTTT. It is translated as CASSETSGSPDTQYF.

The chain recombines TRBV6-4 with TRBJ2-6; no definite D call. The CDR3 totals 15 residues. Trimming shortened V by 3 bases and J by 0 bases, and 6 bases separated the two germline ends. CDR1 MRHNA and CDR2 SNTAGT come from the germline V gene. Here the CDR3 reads CASSEGGSGANVLTF. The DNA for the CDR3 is TGTGCCAGCAGTGAAGGCGGCTCTGGGGCCAACGTCCTGACTTTC.

The CDR3 DNA reads TGTGCCAGTAGTGGAGGGGGGAGCACTGAAGCTTTCTTT. Amino acids: CASSGGGSTEAFF. The J gene is TRBJ1-1, the V gene TRBV19, with D maybe TRBD1 (6 bases). Germline CDR1 and CDR2: LNHDA and SQIVND (reference sequence). The CDR3 has 13 residues. Between the trimmed V and J ends, which lost 5 bases and 4 bases, there was a span of 11 bases.

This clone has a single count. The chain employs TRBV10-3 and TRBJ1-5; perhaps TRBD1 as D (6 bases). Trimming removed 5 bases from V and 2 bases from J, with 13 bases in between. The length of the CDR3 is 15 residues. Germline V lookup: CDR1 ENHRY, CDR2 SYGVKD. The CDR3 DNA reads TGTGCCATCAGTTCCACCCGACAGGGCAATCAGCCCCAGCATTTT. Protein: CAISSTRQGNQPQHF.

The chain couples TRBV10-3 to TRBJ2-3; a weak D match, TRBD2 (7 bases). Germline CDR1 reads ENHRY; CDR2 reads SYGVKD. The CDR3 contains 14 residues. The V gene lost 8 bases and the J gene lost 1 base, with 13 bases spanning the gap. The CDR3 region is CAIGPGGGTDTQYF. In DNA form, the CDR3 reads TGTGCCATCGGGCCGGGGGGCGGCACAGATACGCAGTATTTT.

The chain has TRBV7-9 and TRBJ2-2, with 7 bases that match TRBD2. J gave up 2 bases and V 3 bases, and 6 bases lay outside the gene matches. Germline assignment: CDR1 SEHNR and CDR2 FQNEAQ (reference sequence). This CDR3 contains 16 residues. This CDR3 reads CASSFRRGVNTGELFF. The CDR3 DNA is TGTGCCAGCAGCTTCCGTCGGGGGGTTAACACCGGGGAGCTGTTTTTT. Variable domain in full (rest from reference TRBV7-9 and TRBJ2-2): DTGVSQNPRHKITKRGQNVTFRCDPISEHNRLYWYRQTLGQGPEFLTYFQNEAQLEKSRLLSDRFSAERPKGSFSTLEIQRTEQGDSAMYLCASSFRRGVNTGELFFGEGSRLTVL.

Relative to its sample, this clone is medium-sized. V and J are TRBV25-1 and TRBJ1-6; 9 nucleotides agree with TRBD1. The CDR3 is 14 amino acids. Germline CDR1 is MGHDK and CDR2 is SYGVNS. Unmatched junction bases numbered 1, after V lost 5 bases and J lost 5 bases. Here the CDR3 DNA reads TGTGCCAGCAGTTGGGACAGGGATAATTCACCCCTCCACTTT. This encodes CASSWDRDNSPLHF.

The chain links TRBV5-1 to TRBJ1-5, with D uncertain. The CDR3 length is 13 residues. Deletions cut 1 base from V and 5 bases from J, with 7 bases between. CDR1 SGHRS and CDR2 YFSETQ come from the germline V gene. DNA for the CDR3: TGCGCCAGCAGCTTGTCCCCGGATCAGCCCCAGCATTTT. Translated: CASSLSPDQPQHF.

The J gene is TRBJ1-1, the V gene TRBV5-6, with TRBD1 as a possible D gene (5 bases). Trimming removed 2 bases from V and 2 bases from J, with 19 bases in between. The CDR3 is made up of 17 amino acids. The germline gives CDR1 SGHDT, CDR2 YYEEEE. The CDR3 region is CASSFLDSRGTNTEAFF. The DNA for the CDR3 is TGTGCCAGCAGCTTTCTAGACTCGAGGGGAACTAACACTGAAGCTTTCTTT.

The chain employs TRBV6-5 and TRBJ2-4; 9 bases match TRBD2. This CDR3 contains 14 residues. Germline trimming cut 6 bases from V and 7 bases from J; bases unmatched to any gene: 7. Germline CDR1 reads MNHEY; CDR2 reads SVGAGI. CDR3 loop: CASSPGTSLNIQYF. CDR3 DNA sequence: TGTGCCAGCAGCCCCGGGACTAGCTTGAACATTCAGTACTTC.

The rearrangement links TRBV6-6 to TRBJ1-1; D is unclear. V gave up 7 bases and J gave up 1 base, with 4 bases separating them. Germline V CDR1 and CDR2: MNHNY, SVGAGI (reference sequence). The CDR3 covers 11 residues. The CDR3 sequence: CASKGNTEAFF. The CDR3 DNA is TGTGCCAGCAAAGGGAACACTGAAGCTTTCTTT.

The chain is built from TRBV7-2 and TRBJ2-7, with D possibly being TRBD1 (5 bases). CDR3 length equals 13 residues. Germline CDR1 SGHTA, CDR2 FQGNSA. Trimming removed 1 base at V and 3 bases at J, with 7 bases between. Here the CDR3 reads CASSLGGFYEQYF. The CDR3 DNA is TGTGCCAGCAGCTTAGGGGGCTTCTACGAGCAGTACTTC.

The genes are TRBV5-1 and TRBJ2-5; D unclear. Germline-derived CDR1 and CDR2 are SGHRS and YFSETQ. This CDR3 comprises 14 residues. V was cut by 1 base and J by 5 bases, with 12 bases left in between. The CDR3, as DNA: TGCGCCAGCAGCTTGATCCCAGCGAAGGAGACCCAGTACTTC. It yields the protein CASSLIPAKETQYF.

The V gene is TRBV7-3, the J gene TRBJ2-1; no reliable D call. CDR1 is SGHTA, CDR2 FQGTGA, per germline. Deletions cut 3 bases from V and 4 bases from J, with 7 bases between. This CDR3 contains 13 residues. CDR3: CASSFGPYNEQFF. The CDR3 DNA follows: TGTGCCAGCAGCTTTGGGCCATACAATGAGCAGTTCTTC.

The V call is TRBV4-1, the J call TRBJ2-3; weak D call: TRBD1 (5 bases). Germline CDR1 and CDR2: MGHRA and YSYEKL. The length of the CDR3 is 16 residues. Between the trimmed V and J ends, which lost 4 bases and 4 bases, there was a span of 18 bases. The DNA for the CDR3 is TGCGCCAGCAGCCCGACAGAGGTCCGCCCCCCAGATACGCAGTATTTT. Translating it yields CASSPTEVRPPDTQYF.

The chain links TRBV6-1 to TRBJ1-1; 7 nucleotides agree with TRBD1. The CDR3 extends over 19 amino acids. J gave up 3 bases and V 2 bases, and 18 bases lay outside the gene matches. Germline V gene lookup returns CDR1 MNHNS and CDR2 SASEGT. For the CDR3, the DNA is TGTGCCAGCAGTGAATTTCGACAGGGCAGTCCCTTTCGGGACACTGAAGCTTTCTTT. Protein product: CASSEFRQGSPFRDTEAFF.

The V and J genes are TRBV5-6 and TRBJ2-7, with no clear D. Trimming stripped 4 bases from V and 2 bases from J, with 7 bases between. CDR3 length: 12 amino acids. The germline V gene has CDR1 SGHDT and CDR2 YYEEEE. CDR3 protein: CASSRITYEQYF. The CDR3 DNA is TGTGCCAGCAGCCGAATCACCTACGAGCAGTACTTC.

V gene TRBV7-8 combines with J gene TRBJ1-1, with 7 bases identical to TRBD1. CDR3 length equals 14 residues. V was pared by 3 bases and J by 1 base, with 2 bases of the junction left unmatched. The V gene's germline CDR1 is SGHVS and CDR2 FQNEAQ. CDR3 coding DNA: TGTGCCAGCAGCTTTGGGACAGCGAACACTGAAGCTTTCTTT. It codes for CASSFGTANTEAFF.

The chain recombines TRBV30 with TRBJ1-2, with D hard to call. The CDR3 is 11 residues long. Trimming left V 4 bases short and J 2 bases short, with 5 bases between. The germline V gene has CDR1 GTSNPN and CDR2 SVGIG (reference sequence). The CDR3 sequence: CAWTSNYGYTF. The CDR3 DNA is TGTGCCTGGACCTCCAACTATGGCTACACCTTC.

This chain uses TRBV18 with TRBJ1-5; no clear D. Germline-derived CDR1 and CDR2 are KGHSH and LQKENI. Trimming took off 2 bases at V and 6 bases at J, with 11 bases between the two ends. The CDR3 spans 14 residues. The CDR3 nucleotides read TGTGCCAGCTCACCAGGCGCGGTCGGTCAGCCCCAGCATTTT. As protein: CASSPGAVGQPQHF.

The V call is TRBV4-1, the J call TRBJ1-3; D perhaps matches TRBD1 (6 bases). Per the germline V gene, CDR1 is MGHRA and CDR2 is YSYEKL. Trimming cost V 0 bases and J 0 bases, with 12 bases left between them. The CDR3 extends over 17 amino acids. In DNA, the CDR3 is TGCGCCAGCAGCCAAGAAGACAGGCGGTTCTCTGGAAACACCATATATTTT. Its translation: CASSQEDRRFSGNTIYF.

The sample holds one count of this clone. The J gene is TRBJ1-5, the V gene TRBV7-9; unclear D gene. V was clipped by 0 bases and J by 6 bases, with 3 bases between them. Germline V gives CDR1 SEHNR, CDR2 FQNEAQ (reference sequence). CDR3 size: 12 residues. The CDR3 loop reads CASSLASQPQHF. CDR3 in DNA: TGTGCCAGCAGCTTAGCGTCTCAGCCCCAGCATTTT.

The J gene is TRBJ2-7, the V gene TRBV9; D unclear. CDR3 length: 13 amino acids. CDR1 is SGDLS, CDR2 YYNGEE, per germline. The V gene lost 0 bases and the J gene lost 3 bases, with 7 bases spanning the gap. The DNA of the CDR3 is TGTGCCAGCAGCGTAGGCGGAAACTACGAGCAGTACTTC. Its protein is CASSVGGNYEQYF.

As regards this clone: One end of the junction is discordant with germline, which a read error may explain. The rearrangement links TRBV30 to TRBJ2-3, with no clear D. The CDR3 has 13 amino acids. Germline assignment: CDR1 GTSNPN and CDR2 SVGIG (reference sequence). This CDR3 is CAWTFVFTDTQYF. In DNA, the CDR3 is TGTGCGTGGACCTTCGTTTTCACAGATACGCAGTATTTT. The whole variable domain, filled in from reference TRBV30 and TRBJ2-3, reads SQTIHQWPATLVQPVGSPLSLECTVEGTSNPNLYWYRQAAGRGLQLLFYSVGIGQISSEVPQNLSASRPQDRQFILSSKKLLLSDSGFYLCAWTFVFTDTQYFGPGTRLTVL.

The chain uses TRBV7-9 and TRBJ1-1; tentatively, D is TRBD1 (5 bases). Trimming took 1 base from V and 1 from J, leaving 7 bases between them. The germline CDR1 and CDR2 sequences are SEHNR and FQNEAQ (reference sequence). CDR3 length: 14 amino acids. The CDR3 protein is CASSLVQENTEAFF. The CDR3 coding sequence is TGTGCCAGCAGCTTAGTACAGGAGAACACTGAAGCTTTCTTT.

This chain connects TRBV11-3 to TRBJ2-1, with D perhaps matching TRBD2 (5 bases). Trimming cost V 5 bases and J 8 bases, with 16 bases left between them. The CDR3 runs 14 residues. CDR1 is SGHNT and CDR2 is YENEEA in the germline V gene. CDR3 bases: TGTGCCAGCAGCCAGCTTGGAGGAGGTCATGAGCAGTTCTTC. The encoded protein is CASSQLGGGHEQFF.

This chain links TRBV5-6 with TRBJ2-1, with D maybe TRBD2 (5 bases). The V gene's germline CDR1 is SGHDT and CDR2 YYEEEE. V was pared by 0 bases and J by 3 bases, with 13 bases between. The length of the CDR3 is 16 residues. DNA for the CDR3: TGTGCCAGCAGCTTGGATGGCGGGTCCCTCTACAATGAGCAGTTCTTC. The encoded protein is CASSLDGGSLYNEQFF.

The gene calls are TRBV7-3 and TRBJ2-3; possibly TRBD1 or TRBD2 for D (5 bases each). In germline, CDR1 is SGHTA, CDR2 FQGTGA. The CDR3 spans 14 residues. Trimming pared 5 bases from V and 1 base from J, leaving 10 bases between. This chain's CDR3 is CASSRVGGTDTQYF. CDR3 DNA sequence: TGTGCCAGCAGCCGAGTGGGGGGCACAGATACGCAGTATTTT.

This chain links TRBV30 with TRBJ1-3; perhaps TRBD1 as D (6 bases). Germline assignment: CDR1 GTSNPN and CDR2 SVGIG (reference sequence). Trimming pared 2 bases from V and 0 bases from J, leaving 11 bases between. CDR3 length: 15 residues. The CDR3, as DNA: TGTGCCTGGAGTACCGACAGGAACTCTGGAAACACCATATATTTT. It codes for CAWSTDRNSGNTIYF. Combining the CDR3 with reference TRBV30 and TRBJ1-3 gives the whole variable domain SQTIHQWPATLVQPVGSPLSLECTVEGTSNPNLYWYRQAAGRGLQLLFYSVGIGQISSEVPQNLSASRPQDRQFILSSKKLLLSDSGFYLCAWSTDRNSGNTIYFGEGSWLTVV.

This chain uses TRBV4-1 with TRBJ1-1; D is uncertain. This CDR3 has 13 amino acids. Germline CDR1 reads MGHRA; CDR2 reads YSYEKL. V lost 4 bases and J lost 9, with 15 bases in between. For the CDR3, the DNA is TGCGCCAGCAGCCTTAGGCCCGAAAGTCAAGCTTTCTTT. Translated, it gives CASSLRPESQAFF.

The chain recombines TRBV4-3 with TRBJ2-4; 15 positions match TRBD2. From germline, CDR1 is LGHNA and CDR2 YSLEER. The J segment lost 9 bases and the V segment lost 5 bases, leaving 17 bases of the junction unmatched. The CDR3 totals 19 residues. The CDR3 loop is CASSSKICRTSGGVGIQYF. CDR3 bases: TGCGCCAGCAGCTCCAAGATTTGTAGGACTAGCGGGGGGGTGGGCATTCAGTACTTC.